This record looks at one T cell receptor (beta chain) sequence and its context. This sample stems from a study of blood T cell repertoires in COVID-19. The CDR3 is 11 residues long. Germline values: CDR1 MNHEY, CDR2 SVGAGI. Trimming took off 11 bases at V and 7 bases at J, with 14 bases between the two ends. Assay: immunoSEQ multiplex PCR; the TCRdb copy retains only in-frame clones and omits some. The repertoire includes 350,000 to 550,000 clones, roughly 85% of them detected once, and almost 2% sits in the top ten. Sequencing input: PBMCs or T cells enriched from blood (not recorded which). The receptor comes from a woman younger than 35 with acute COVID-19. The rearrangement joins TRBV6-5 to TRBJ1-2; possibly TRBD1 for D (5 bases). The CDR3 here is CAGLGRAGYTF. For the CDR3, the DNA is TGTGCCGGATTGGGCAGGGCTGGCTACACCTTC.